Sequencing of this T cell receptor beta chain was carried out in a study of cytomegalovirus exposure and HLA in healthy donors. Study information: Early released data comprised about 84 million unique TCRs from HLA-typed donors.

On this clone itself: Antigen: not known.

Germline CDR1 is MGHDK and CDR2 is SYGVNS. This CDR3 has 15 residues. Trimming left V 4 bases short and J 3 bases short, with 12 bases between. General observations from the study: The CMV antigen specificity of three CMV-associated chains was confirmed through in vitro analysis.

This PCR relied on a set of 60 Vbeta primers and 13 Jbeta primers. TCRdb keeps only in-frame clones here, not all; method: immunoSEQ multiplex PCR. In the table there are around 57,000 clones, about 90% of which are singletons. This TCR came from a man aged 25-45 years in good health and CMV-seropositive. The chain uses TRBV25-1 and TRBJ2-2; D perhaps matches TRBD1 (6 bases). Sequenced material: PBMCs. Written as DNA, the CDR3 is TGTGCCAGCAGTGTTAAGGGGGAGCACACCGGGGAGCTGTTTTTT. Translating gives CASSVKGEHTGELFF.